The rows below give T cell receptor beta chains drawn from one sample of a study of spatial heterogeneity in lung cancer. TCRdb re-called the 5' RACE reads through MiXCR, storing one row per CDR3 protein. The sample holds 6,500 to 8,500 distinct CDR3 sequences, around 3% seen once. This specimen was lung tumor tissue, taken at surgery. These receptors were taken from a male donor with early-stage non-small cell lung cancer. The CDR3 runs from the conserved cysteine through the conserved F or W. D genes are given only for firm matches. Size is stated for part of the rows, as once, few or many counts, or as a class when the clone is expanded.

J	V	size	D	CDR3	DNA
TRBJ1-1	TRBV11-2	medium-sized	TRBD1	CASSFGTGDTEAFF	TGTGCCAGCAGCTTCGGGACAGGGGACACTGAAGCTTTCTTT
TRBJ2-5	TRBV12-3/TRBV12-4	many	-	CASSLSLGGRETQYF	TGTGCCAGCAGTTTATCCCTTGGGGGCAGGGAGACCCAGTACTTC
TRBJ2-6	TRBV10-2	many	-	CASREQSSGANVLTF	TGCGCCAGCAGGGAACAGAGCTCTGGGGCCAACGTCCTGACTTTC
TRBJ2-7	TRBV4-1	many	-	CASSLGSEQYF	TGCGCCAGCAGCCTTGGGAGCGAGCAGTACTTC
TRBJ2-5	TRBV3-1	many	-	CASSQDRTDGETQYF	TGTGCCAGCAGCCAAGATCGGACAGACGGGGAGACCCAGTACTTC
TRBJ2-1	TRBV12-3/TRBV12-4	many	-	CASSLLDNHEQFF	TGTGCCAGCAGTTTGCTGGATAACCATGAGCAGTTCTTC
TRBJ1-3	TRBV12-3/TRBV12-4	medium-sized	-	CASSLAGPLSGNTIYF	TGTGCCAGCAGTTTAGCGGGACCGCTCTCTGGAAACACCATATATTTT
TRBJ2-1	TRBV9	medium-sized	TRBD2	CASSAVGGGGTYNEQFF	TGTGCCAGCAGCGCTGTGGGCGGGGGGGGGACCTACAATGAGCAGTTCTTC
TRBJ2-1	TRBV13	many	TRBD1	CVSNSGGIKYNEQFF	TGTGTCAGTAATTCAGGGGGCATTAAATACAATGAGCAGTTCTTC
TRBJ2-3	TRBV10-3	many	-	CAISERQDTQYF	TGTGCCATCAGTGAGCGTCAAGATACGCAGTATTTT
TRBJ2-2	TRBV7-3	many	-	CASSLNFGELFF	TGTGCCAGCAGCTTAAATTTTGGGGAGCTGTTTTTT
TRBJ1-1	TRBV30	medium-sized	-	CAWSVPGSRTEAFF	TGTGCCTGGAGTGTACCGGGTTCGAGAACTGAAGCTTTCTTT
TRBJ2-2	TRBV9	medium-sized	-	CASSVDERSRRELFF	TGTGCCAGCAGCGTAGATGAAAGAAGTCGGCGGGAGCTGTTTTTT
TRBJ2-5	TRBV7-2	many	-	CASSLGGRAETQYF	TGTGCCAGCAGCTTAGGAGGGAGAGCAGAGACCCAGTACTTC
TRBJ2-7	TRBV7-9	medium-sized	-	CASSLAGSSSYEQYF	TGTGCCAGCAGCTTAGCTGGTTCCAGCTCCTACGAGCAGTACTTC
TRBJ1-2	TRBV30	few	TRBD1	CAWGPRTGIGYGYTF	TGTGCCTGGGGCCCCAGGACAGGGATTGGCTATGGCTACACCTTC
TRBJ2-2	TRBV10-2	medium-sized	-	CASSLAGTNTGELFF	TGCGCCAGCAGCCTGGCGGGTACGAACACCGGGGAGCTGTTTTTT
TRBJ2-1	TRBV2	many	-	CASSSYNEQFF	TGTGCCAGCAGTTCATACAATGAGCAGTTCTTC
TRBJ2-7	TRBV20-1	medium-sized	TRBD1	CSALTLRGSRYEQYF	TGCAGTGCCCTTACCCTCAGGGGGTCTCGCTACGAGCAGTACTTC
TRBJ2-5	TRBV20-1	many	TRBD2	CSAGSSGGQETQYF	TGCAGTGCTGGATCTAGCGGGGGACAAGAGACCCAGTACTTC
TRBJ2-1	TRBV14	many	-	CASSQERIGEQFF	TGTGCCAGCAGCCAAGAGAGAATCGGTGAGCAGTTCTTC
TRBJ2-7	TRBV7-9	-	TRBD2	CASGTSGNLGYEQYF	TGTGCCAGCGGGACTAGCGGGAATTTAGGCTACGAGCAGTACTTC
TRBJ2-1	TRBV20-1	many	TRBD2	CSNGLAGGHEQFF	TGCAGTAACGGACTAGCGGGAGGACATGAGCAGTTCTTC
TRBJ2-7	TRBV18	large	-	CASSSHYFYEQYF	TGTGCCAGCTCAAGTCACTACTTCTACGAGCAGTACTTC
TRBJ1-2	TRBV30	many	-	CAWSLLDPYGDTF	TGTGCCTGGAGTCTGCTGGATCCCTATGGCGACACCTTC
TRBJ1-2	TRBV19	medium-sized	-	CASSIIDGNYGYTF	TGTGCCAGTAGTATTATCGACGGTAACTATGGCTACACCTTC
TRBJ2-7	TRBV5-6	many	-	CASSLGGGSYEQYF	TGTGCCAGCAGCTTAGGGGGGGGTTCCTACGAGCAGTACTTC
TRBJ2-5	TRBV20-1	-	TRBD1	CSADRAQTQYF	TGCAGTGCCGACAGGGCACAGACCCAGTACTTC
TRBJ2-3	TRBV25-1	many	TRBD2	CASSRASGGADTQYF	TGTGCCAGCTCTAGGGCTAGCGGGGGGGCAGATACGCAGTATTTT
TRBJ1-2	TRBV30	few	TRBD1	CALTGTGSDGYTF	TGTGCCTTAACCGGGACAGGGTCGGACGGCTACACCTTC
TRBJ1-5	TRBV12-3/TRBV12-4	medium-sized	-	CASSFGRSQPQHF	TGTGCCAGCAGTTTCGGACGGAGTCAGCCCCAGCATTTT
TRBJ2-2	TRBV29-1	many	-	CSAAGGTDKYDTGELFF	TGCAGCGCCGCTGGAGGGACAGATAAGTATGACACCGGGGAGCTGTTTTTT
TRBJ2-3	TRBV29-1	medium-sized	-	CSVGQAFLSTDTQYF	TGCAGCGTTGGACAGGCTTTCCTTAGCACAGATACGCAGTATTTT
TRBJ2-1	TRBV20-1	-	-	CSARLVYEQFF	TGCAGTGCTAGGCTAGTCTATGAGCAGTTCTTC
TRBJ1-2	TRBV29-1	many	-	CSVEGQIASYTF	TGCAGCGTTGAAGGACAGATTGCGAGCTACACCTTC